These 17 T cell receptor beta chains were all obtained from the same sample, sequenced in a study of esophageal squamous cell carcinoma under preoperative chemotherapy. Stated time point: before preoperative PTX-NDP chemotherapy. From the PCR reads, TCRdb called clonotypes with MiXCR, one entry per CDR3 protein. This sample has tens of thousands of distinct CDR3 sequences; under 60% occur once, and the top ten carry roughly 12%. This specimen was taken from a patient given preoperative chemotherapy. Source of these receptors: a human donor with esophageal squamous cell carcinoma. The donor label of this sample is uncertain.

Comment on this clonotype: One end of the junction does not line up with germline, which may come from a read error. V usage is TRBV7-9 and J usage is TRBJ2-5, with D unresolved. Germline V gene lookup returns CDR1 SEHNR and CDR2 FQNEAQ (reference sequence). CDR3 length: 11 residues. The CDR3 nucleotides read TGTGCGGGCAGCGAACCGGAGACCCAGTATTTC. Translation: CAGSEPETQYF.

This clonotype was counted a few times. The J gene is TRBJ2-1, the V gene TRBV7-2; no reliable D call. V was trimmed by 4 bases and J by 7 bases, leaving 11 bases between them. The CDR3 is 13 amino acids. Germline V gives CDR1 SGHTA, CDR2 FQGNSA. Here the CDR3 reads CASSSWVRNEQFF. The CDR3 region has the DNA TGTGCCAGCAGCTCATGGGTTAGGAATGAGCAGTTCTTC.

This clonotype was seen a handful of times. The chain combines TRBV7-3 with TRBJ2-7; 7 nucleotides line up with TRBD1. CDR1 is SGHTA, CDR2 FQGTGA, per germline. CDR3 length: 15 residues. V lost 5 bases to trimming and J lost 3 bases; unmatched junction nucleotides: 10. As DNA, the CDR3 is TGTGCCAGCAGCCTCCGAGGGGGACAGTACTACGAGCAGTACTTC. It yields the protein CASSLRGGQYYEQYF.

The chain recombines TRBV27 with TRBJ2-1; 7 nucleotides line up with TRBD2. TRBJ2-2 matches the DNA end more closely, so the J call is doubtful. There are 13 residues in the CDR3. In germline, CDR1 is MNHEY, CDR2 SMNVEV (reference sequence). The CDR3 here is CASKRGRSNELFF. In nucleotides, the CDR3 is TGTGCCAGCAAGCGGGGACGGAGCAATGAGCTGTTTTTT.

This chain joins TRBV7-6 and TRBJ2-5, with TRBD1 as a possible D gene (6 bases). The CDR3 loop spans 15 amino acids. Trimming removed 11 bases at V and 8 bases at J, with 27 bases between. CDR1 is SGHVS and CDR2 is FNYEAQ in the germline V gene. The CDR3 nucleotides are TGTGCCGGGGGCCCCGGGTCCGGTGCCCGGGATACCCAGTACTTC. The encoded protein is CAGGPGSGARDTQYF.

This clonotype was observed a few times. This chain links TRBV7-9 with TRBJ2-1; 9 bases fit TRBD2. V was clipped by 5 bases and J by 4 bases; unmatched bases: 12. The length of the CDR3 is 17 residues. Germline loops: CDR1 SEHNR, CDR2 FQNEAQ (reference sequence). CDR3 DNA: TGTGCCAGCAGCCCGCGTGCGGCGGGGGGGTCTTACAATGAGCAGTTCTTC. This translates into CASSPRAAGGSYNEQFF.

This clonotype was seen at least ten times. V usage is TRBV19 and J usage is TRBJ2-6; D gene ambiguous. Trimming removed 8 bases from V and 0 bases from J, with 8 bases in between. Germline CDR1 is LNHDA and CDR2 is SQIVND (reference sequence). There are 14 residues in the CDR3. The DNA for the CDR3 is TGTGCCAGTCGTGACAACTCTGGGGCCAACGTCCTGACTTTC. It encodes CASRDNSGANVLTF.

Concerning this clonotype: The CDR3 does not close with the conserved phenylalanine or tryptophan, likely indicating a read error. The CDR3 is CASSPRGSGEETQYC. The CDR3 bases are TGTGCCAGCAGCCCCCGGGGTTCGGGCGAAGAGACCCAGTACTGC. The gene calls are TRBV7-2 and TRBJ2-5; D is possibly TRBD2 (5 bases). Germline V lookup: CDR1 SGHTA, CDR2 FQGNSA. This CDR3 is built from 15 residues. V shed 5 bases and J shed 3 bases, with 16 bases lying between them.

V and J are TRBV7-2 and TRBJ2-4; TRBD2 is a possible D gene (6 bases). The CDR3 length is 14 residues. The V gene's germline CDR1 is SGHTA and CDR2 FQGNSA. CDR3 DNA sequence: TGTCGCGTCAGGGTGGCGGGACCCAAAAATACTCAGTACTTC. Residues: CRVRVAGPKNTQYF.

The chain has TRBV12-3 or TRBV12-4 and TRBJ2-5, with D perhaps being TRBD1 or TRBD2 (5 bases each). The CDR3 is 14 residues long. The germline V and J ends were trimmed by 11 bases and 3 bases, with 19 bases remaining between them. The DNA for the CDR3 is TGTGCCTGTACCGCCGCCGGGGCCAAAGAGACCCAGTACTTC. Its translation: CACTAAGAKETQYF.

This sequence joins TRBV7-2 and TRBJ2-4; 10 positions agree with TRBD1. CDR1 is SGHTA and CDR2 is FQGNSA in the germline V gene. CDR3 length: 14 residues. DNA of the CDR3: TGTGCGGGCAGCGGGCGCGGGACAGGGGACACTCAGTACTTC. This codes for CAGSGRGTGDTQYF.

This clonotype occurred many times. V gene TRBV27 combines with J gene TRBJ2-5; tentative D call: TRBD2 (6 bases). Looked up from germline, CDR1 is MNHEY and CDR2 is SMNVEV (reference sequence). The CDR3 has 14 residues. V lost 5 bases and J 4 bases, leaving 14 bases between the germline ends. The DNA of the CDR3 is TGTGCCAGCAGTGACCGGGACTCGGGAGAGACCCAGTACTTC. Translated: CASSDRDSGETQYF.

V usage is TRBV5-1 and J usage is TRBJ1-1; 8 nucleotides match TRBD1. Germline CDR1 is SGHRS and CDR2 is YFSETQ. The CDR3 is 15 amino acids. Germline trimming cut 4 bases from V and 5 bases from J; bases unmatched to any gene: 10. This CDR3 reads CASSRDRRVGTEAFF. In DNA, the CDR3 is TGCGCCAGCAGCCGGGACAGGAGGGTGGGTACTGAAGCTTTCTTT.

This clonotype came up many times. This rearrangement joins TRBV6-1 to TRBJ2-2; unclear D gene. V gave up 9 bases and J gave up 5 bases, with 7 bases separating them. The germline V gene has CDR1 MNHNS and CDR2 SASEGT. The CDR3 length is 11 residues. CDR3 in amino acids: CASDRTGELFF. In DNA form, the CDR3 reads TGTGCCAGTGATCGAACCGGGGAGCTGTTTTTT.

Points on this clonotype: Germline is not matched at one junction end, which may reflect a read error. V is TRBV7-3 and J is TRBJ2-4; D is possibly TRBD2 (7 bases). Looked up from germline, CDR1 is SGHTA and CDR2 is FQGTGA. CDR3 length equals 17 residues. For the CDR3, the DNA is TGTGCCAGCAGCGTCATGCCCGGGGGAGGGGACAAAAACATCCAGTACTTC. This sequence encodes CASSVMPGGGDKNIQYF.

In this sample, this clonotype is medium-sized. The chain has TRBV7-2 and TRBJ2-5; the D gene is possibly TRBD1 (5 bases). This CDR3 contains 13 residues. The V end lost 5 bases, the J end lost 6 bases, and 13 bases lay between the germline ends. Germline values: CDR1 SGHTA, CDR2 FQGNSA. CDR3 sequence: CASSLSNRQTQYF. DNA of the CDR3: TGTGCCAGCAGCCTGAGCAACAGGCAGACCCAGTACTTC.

The chain combines TRBV12-3 or TRBV12-4 with TRBJ2-4; 9 bases fit TRBD2. The CDR3 contains 14 residues. CDR3 residues: CAGRGGGGEETQYF. Written as DNA, the CDR3 is TGTGCGGGGCGTGGGGGCGGGGGGGAAGAGACTCAGTACTTC.